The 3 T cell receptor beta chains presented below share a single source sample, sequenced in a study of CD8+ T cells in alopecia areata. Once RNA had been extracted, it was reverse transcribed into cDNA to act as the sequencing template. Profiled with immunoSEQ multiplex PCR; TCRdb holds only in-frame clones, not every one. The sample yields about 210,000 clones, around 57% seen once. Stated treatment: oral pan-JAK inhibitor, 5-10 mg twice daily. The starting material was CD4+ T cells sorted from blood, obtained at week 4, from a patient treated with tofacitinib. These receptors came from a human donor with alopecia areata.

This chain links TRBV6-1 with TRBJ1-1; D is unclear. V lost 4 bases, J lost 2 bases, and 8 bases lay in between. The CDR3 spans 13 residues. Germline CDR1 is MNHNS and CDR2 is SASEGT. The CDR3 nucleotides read TGTGCCAGCAGTGGGAACAGAAACACTGAAGCTTTCTTT. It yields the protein CASSGNRNTEAFF.

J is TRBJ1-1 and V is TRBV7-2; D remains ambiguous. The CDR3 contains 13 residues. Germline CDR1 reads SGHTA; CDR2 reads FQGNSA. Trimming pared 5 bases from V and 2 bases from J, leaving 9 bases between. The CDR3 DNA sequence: TGTGCCAGCAGCGGAAGGGTAAACACTGAAGCTTTCTTT. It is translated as CASSGRVNTEAFF.

CDR3 residues: CAIRASSYNSPLHF. CDR3 in DNA: TGTGCCATCAGAGCGAGCTCCTATAATTCACCCCTCCACTTT. V usage is TRBV10-3 and J usage is TRBJ1-6, with no clear D. The CDR3 is 14 amino acids. Germline CDR1 reads ENHRY; CDR2 reads SYGVKD. V lost 6 bases to trimming and J lost 0 bases, with 6 bases between them.